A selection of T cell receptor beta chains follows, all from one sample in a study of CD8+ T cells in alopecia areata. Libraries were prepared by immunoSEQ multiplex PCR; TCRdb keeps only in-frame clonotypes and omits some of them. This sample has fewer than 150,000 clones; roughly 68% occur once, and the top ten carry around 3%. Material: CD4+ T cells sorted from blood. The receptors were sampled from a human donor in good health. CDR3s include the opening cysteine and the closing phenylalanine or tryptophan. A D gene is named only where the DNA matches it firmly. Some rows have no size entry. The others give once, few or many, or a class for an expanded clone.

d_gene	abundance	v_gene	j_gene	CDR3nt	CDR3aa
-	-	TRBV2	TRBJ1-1	TGTGCCAGCGGACTCGGGACAAGGGGATCTGAAGCTTTCTTT	CASGLGTRGSEAFF
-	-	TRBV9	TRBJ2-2	TGTGCCAGCAGCGAGAGAGGGAGCACCGGGGAGCTGTTTTTT	CASSERGSTGELFF
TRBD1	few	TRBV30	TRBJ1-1	TGTGCCGGATGCCGGGACAGCAACACTGAAGCTTTCTTT	CAGCRDSNTEAFF
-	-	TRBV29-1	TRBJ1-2	TGCAGCGCCAAAAGGCGGGAGCCCCACTATGGCTACACCTTC	CSAKRREPHYGYTF
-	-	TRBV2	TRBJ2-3	TGTGCCAGCAGTACCAGCACCAGGGGCCTCACAGATACGCAGTATTTT	CASSTSTRGLTDTQYF
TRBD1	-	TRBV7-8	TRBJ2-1	TGTGCCAGCAGCCTAAGGACAGGGATCGATGAGCAGTTCTTC	CASSLRTGIDEQFF
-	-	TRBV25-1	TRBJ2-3	TGTGCCAGCAGTGATGGCGTAGTGGGCACAGATACGCAGTATTTT	CASSDGVVGTDTQYF
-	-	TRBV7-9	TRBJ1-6	TGTGCCAGCAGCTCATACCCGACCAGGGCGGATAATTCACCCCTCCACTTT	CASSSYPTRADNSPLHF
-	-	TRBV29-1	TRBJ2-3	TGCAGCGGCCACCGGGGTGCAGATACGCAGTATTTT	CSGHRGADTQYF
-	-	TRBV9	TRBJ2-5	TGTGCCAGCAGCGCTGGCGGGGCCGGTGAGACCCAGTACTTC	CASSAGGAGETQYF
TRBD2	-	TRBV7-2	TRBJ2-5	TGTGCCAGCAGCTCCTATAGCGGGGTGGCAGAGACCCAGTACTTC	CASSSYSGVAETQYF
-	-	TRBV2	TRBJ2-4	TGTGCCAGCAGCGGCAAAAACATTCAGTACTTC	CASSGKNIQYF
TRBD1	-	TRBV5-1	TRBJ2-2	TGCGCCAGCAGTTACAGGGGCCCAAACACCGGGGAGCTGTTTTTT	CASSYRGPNTGELFF
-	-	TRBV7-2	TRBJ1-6	TGTGCCAGCAGTAGGGCAGGGTTTACCGCAGACCTTTCACCCCTCCACTTT	CASSRAGFTADLSPLHF
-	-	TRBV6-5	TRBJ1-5	TGTGCCAGCAGGATGCAGGCGTCTCAACCCCAGCATTTT	CASRMQASQPQHF
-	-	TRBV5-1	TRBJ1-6	TGTGCCAGCAGCTTGAGGCAGACCTCCTATAATTCACCCCTCCACTTT	CASSLRQTSYNSPLHF
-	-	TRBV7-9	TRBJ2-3	TGTGCCAGCAGCCCGAGGGCGACAGATACGCAGTATTTT	CASSPRATDTQYF
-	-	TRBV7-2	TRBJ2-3	TGTGCCAGCAGATCACAGGCCGTCGGGGCGCAGTATTTT	CASRSQAVGAQYF
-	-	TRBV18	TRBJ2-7	TGTGCCAGCTCACCTGCTGAGGAGCAGTACTTC	CASSPAEEQYF
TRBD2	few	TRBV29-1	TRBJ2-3	TGCAGCGTCGTTGGGGGGGGTAAAGATACGCAGTATTTT	CSVVGGGKDTQYF
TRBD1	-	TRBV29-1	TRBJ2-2	TGCAGCGTTCGGGGACAGACAAACACCGGGGAGCTGTTTTTT	CSVRGQTNTGELFF
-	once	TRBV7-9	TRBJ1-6	TGTGCCAGCACCTTGTGGTCGGGGCATCATTCACCCCTCCACTTT	CASTLWSGHHSPLHF
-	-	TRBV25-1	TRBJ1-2	TGTGCCAGCAGGAGGGGGAAAGCTAACTATGGCTACACCTTC	CASRRGKANYGYTF
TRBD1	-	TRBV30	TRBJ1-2	TGTGCCTGGAGTCAGAAGGGACAGTATTCCCGAGTCTATGGCTACACCTTC	CAWSQKGQYSRVYGYTF
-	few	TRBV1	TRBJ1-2	TGCACCAGCAGCCCTACCCTACAGGGGGCCTATGGCTACACCTTC	CTSSPTLQGAYGYTF
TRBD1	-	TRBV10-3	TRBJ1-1	TGTGCCATCAGTCCCGGACAGGGTGACACTGAAGCTTTCTTT	CAISPGQGDTEAFF
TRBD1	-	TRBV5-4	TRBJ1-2	TGTGCCAGCAGCCAGGGACAGGTTGGCTATGGCTACACCTTC	CASSQGQVGYGYTF
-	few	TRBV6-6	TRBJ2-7	TGTGCCAGCAGTTATGGGGGCACCTCGTACGAGCAGTACTTC	CASSYGGTSYEQYF
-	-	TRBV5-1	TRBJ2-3	TGCGCCAGCACCCCCAATGACAGAAACACAGATACGCAGTATTTT	CASTPNDRNTDTQYF
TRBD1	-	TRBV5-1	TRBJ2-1	TGCGCCAGCTTGGCGGGACAGGGCGAACGGGAGCAGTTCTTC	CASLAGQGEREQFF
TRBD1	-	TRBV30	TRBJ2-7	TGTGCCTGGAGAAGGGACAGGGCTTCCTCCTACGAGCAGTACTTC	CAWRRDRASSYEQYF
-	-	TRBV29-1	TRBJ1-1	TGCAGCGTTGAACGGGATAACACTGAAGCTTTCTTT	CSVERDNTEAFF
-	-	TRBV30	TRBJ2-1	TGTGCCTGGAGTCGCTCTTCTGAGCAGTTCTTC	CAWSRSSEQFF
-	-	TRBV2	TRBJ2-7	TGTGCCAGCAGTGAAGAGGCCCAGTCACCCTACGAGCAGTACTTC	CASSEEAQSPYEQYF
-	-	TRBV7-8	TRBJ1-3	TGTGCCAGCAGCCCAGGGGACTCTGGAAACACCATATATTTT	CASSPGDSGNTIYF
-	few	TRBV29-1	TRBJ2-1	TGCAGCGTTGTAGGCCAGTTCCTCTACAATGAGCAGTTCTTC	CSVVGQFLYNEQFF
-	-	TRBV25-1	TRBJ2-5	TGTGCCAGCAGTGAACGCGGGGAGACCCAGTACTTC	CASSERGETQYF
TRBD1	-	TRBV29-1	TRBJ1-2	TGCAGCGTTGGGGACAGGGGGCCCTATGGCTACACCTTC	CSVGDRGPYGYTF
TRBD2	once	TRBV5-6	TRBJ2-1	TGTGCCAGCAGCTTGAGGACTAGCGGGGGGTTGGATGAGCAGTTCTTC	CASSLRTSGGLDEQFF
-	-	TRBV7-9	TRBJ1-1	TGTGCCAGCAGCTTCGACAGTGCCACTGAAGCTTTCTTT	CASSFDSATEAFF
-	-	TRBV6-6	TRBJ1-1	TGTGCCAGCAGTCGGGGGCCGAACACTGAAGCTTTCTTT	CASSRGPNTEAFF
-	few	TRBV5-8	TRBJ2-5	TGTGCCAGCAGTCAGGGGACCGCGGGAGAGACCCAGTACTTC	CASSQGTAGETQYF
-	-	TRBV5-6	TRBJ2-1	TGTGCCAGCAGCGCGAACAGGGCCAGCTCCTACAATGAGCAGTTCTTC	CASSANRASSYNEQFF
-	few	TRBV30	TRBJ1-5	TGTGCCTGGAGTACCCAAGGGGGGGCTCAGCCCCAGCATTTT	CAWSTQGGAQPQHF
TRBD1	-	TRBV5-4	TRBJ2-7	TGTGCCAGCAGCTTGTTAACAGGGGCGGCCTACGAGCAGTACTTC	CASSLLTGAAYEQYF
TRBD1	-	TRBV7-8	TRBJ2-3	TGTGCCAGCAGATCGGGACAGTTCACAGATACGCAGTATTTT	CASRSGQFTDTQYF
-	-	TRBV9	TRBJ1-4	TGTGCCAGCAGCGTAGGAGGAGTGGGGGGGCGAACCTCCCAGGAAAAACTGTTTTTT	CASSVGGVGGRTSQEKLFF
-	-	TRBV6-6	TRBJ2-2	TGTGCCATCAGTGATACCTTGGCCGGGGAGCTGTTTTTT	CAISDTLAGELFF
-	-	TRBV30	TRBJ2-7	TGTGCCTGGAATCCCGGACTATCGGGCTACGAGCAGTACTTC	CAWNPGLSGYEQYF
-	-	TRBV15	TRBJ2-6	TGTGCCACCAGCTCGGCAGCCGCCAACGTCCTGACTTTC	CATSSAAANVLTF
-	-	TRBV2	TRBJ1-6	TGTGCCAGCCATCCCCCCGACACAAGGAATTCACCCCTCCACTTT	CASHPPDTRNSPLHF
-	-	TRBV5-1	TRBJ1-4	TGCGCCAGCAGCTTGGGGGGCCAGGGAGGTAATGAAAAACTGTTTTTT	CASSLGGQGGNEKLFF
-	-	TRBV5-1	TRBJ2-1	TGCGCCAGCAGCTTTTCAGACAATGAGCAGTTCTTC	CASSFSDNEQFF
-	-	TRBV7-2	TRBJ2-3	TGTGCCAGCAGCTTAGGGCTCTCCTACCCAGATACGCAGTATTTT	CASSLGLSYPDTQYF
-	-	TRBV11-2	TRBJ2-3	TGTGCCAGCAGCTTAGTGACAGCGACAGATACGCAGTATTTT	CASSLVTATDTQYF
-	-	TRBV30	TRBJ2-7	TGTGCCTGGAGTGTATCCCAGTACGAGCAGTACTTC	CAWSVSQYEQYF